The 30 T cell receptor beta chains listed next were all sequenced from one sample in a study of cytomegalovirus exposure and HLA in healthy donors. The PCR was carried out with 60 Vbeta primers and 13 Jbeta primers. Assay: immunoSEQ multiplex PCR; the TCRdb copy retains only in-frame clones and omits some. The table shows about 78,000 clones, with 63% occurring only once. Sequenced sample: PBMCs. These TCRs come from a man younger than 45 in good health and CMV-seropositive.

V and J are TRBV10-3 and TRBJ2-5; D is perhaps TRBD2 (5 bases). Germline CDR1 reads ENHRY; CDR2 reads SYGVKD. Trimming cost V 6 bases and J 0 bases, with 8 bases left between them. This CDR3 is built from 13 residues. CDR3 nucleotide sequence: TGTGCCATCAGCGACGGGGACCAAGAGACCCAGTACTTC. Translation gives CAISDGDQETQYF.

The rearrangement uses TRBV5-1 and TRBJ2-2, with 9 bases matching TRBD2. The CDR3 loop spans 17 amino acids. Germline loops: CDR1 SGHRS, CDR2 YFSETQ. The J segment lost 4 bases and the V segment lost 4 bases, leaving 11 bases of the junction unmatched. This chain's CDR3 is CASSTLAGPISTGELFF. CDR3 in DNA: TGCGCCAGCAGCACCCTAGCGGGACCTATATCCACCGGGGAGCTGTTTTTT.

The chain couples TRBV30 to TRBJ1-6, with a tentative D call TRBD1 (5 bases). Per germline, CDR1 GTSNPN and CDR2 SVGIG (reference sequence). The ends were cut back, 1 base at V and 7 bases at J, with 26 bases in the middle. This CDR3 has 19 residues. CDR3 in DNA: TGTGCCTGGAGTGCTGCTCCCTCTTCTCTCCGACAGACCAATTCACCCCTCCACTTT. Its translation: CAWSAAPSSLRQTNSPLHF.

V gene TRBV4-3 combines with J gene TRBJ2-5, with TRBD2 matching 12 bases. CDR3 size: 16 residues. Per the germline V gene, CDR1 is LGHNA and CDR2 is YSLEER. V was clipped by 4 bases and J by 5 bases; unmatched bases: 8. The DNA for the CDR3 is TGCGCCAGCAGCCGACTGTGGACTAGCGGGGCGGAGACCCAGTACTTC. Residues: CASSRLWTSGAETQYF.

The CDR3 region is CASSLVGGQGTEAFF. CDR3 coding DNA: TGTGCCAGCAGCTTAGTCGGAGGACAGGGCACTGAAGCTTTCTTT. The V call is TRBV11-2, the J call TRBJ1-1; 8 nucleotides line up with TRBD1. V gave up 1 base and J gave up 4 bases; unmatched junction bases: 5. CDR3 length: 15 amino acids. Germline V gene lookup returns CDR1 SGHAT and CDR2 FQNNGV. Together with reference TRBV11-2 and TRBJ1-1, the CDR3 gives the full variable domain: EAGVAQSPRYKIIEKRQSVAFWCNPISGHATLYWYQQILGQGPKLLIQFQNNGVVDDSQLPKDRFSAERLKGVDSTLKIQPAKLEDSAVYLCASSLVGGQGTEAFFGQGTRLTVV.

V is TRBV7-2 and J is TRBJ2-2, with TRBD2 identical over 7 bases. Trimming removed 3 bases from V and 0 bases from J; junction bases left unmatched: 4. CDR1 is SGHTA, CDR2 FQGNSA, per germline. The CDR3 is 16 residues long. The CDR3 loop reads CASSFGAGPNTGELFF. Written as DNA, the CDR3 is TGTGCCAGCAGCTTCGGAGCGGGACCGAACACCGGGGAGCTGTTTTTT.

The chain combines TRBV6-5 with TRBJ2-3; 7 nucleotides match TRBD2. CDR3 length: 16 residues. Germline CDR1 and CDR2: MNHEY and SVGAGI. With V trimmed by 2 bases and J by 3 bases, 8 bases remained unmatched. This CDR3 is CASSYPLAEETDTQYF. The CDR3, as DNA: TGTGCCAGCAGTTACCCGCTAGCGGAAGAGACAGATACGCAGTATTTT.

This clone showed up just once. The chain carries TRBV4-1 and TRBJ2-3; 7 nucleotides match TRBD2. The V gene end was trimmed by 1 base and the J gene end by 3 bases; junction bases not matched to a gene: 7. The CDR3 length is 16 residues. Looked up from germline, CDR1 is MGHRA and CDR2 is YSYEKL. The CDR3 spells CASSQGPAGRTDTQYF. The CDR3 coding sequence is TGCGCCAGCAGCCAAGGGCCAGCGGGGAGGACAGATACGCAGTATTTT.

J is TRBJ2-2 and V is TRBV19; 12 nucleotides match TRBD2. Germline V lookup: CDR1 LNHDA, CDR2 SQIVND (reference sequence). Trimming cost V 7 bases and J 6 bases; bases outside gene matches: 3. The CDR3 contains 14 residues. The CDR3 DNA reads TGTGCCAGTACCCCTAGCGGGAGGGCCGGGGAGCTGTTTTTT. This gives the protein CASTPSGRAGELFF. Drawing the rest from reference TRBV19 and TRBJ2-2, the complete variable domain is DGGITQSPKYLFRKEGQNVTLSCEQNLNHDAMYWYRQDPGQGLRLIYYSQIVNDFQKGDIAEGYSVSREKKESFPLTVTSAQKNPTAFYLCASTPSGRAGELFFGEGSRLTVL.

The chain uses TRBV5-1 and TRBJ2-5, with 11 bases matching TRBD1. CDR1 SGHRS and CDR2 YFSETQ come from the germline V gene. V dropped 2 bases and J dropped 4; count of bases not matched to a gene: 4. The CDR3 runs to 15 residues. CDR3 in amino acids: CASSLWTGGVETQYF. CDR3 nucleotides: TGCGCCAGCAGCTTATGGACAGGGGGCGTAGAGACCCAGTACTTC.

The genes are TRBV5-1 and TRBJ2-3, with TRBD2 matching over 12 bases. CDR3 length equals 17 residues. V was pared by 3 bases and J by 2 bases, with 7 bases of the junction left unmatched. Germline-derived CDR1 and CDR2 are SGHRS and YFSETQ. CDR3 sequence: CASSWRASGGVTDTQYF. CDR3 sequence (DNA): TGCGCCAGCAGCTGGCGGGCTAGCGGGGGGGTCACAGATACGCAGTATTTT.

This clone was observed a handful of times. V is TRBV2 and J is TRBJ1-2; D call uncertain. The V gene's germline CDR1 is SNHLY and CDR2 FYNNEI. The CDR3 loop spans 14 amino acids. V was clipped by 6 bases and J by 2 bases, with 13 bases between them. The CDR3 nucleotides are TGTGCCAGCAGCCCCTCCGGGTACAACTATGGCTACACCTTC. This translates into CASSPSGYNYGYTF.

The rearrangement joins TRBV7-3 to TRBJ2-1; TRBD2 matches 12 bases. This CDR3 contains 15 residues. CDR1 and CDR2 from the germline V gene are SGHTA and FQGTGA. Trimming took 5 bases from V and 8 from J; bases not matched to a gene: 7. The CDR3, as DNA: TGTGCCAGCAGCACTAGACTAGCGGGAGTTCATGAGCAGTTCTTC. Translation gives CASSTRLAGVHEQFF.

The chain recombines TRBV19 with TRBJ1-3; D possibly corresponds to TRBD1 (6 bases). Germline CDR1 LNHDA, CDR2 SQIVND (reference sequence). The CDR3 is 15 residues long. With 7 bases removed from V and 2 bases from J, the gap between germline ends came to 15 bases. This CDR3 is CASTRGLVPGNTIYF. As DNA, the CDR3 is TGTGCCAGTACCAGGGGTTTGGTACCTGGAAACACCATATATTTT.

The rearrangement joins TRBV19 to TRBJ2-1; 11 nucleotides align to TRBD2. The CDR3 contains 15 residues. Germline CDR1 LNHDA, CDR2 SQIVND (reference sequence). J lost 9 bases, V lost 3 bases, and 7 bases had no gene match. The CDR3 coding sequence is TGTGCCAGTAGTATGTGGGATAGCGGGAGGGCTGAGCAGTTCTTC. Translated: CASSMWDSGRAEQFF.

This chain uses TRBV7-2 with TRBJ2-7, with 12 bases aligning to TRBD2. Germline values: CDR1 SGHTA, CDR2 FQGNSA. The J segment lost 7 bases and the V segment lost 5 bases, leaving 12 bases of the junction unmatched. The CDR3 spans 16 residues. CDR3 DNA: TGTGCCAGCAGCGGCCCTACTACTAGCGGGAGGCGGGAGCAGTACTTC. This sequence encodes CASSGPTTSGRREQYF.

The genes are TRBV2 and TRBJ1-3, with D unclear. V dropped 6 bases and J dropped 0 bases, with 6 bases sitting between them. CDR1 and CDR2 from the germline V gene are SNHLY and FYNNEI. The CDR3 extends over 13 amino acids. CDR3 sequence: CASRQNSGNTIYF. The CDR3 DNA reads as TGTGCCAGCAGACAGAACTCTGGAAACACCATATATTTT.

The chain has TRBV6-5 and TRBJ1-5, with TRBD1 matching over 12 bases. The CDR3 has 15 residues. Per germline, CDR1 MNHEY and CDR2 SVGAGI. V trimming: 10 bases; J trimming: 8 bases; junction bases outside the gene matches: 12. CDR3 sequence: CATQPGQGAGEPQHF. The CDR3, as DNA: TGTGCCACACAACCGGGACAGGGGGCCGGAGAGCCCCAGCATTTT.

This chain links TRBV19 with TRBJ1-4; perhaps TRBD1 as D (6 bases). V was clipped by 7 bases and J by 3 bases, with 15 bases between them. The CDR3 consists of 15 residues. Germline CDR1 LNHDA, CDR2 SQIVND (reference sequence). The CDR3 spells CASTRQVQPNEKLFF. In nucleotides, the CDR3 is TGTGCCAGTACCCGACAGGTCCAACCTAATGAAAAACTGTTTTTT.

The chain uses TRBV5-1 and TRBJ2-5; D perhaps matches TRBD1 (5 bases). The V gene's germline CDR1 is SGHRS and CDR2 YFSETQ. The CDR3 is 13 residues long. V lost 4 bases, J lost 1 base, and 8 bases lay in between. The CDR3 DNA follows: TGCGCCAGCAGCCGAAGGGGCCAAGAGACCCAGTACTTC. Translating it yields CASSRRGQETQYF.

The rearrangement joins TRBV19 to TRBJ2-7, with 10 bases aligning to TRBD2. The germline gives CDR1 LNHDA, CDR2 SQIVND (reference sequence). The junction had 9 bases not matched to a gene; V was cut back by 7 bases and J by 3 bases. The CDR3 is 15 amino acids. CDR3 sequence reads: CASNSPGTSVYEQYF. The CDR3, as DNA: TGTGCCAGTAACTCACCCGGGACTAGCGTCTACGAGCAGTACTTC.

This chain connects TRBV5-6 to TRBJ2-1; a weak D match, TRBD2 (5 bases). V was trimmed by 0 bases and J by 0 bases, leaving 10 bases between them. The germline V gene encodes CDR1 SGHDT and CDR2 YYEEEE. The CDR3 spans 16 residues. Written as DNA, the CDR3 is TGTGCCAGCAGCTTGGGGACGGGGAGCTCCTACAATGAGCAGTTCTTC. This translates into CASSLGTGSSYNEQFF. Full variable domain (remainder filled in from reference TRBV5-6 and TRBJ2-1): DAGVTQSPTHLIKTRGQQVTLRCSPKSGHDTVSWYQQALGQGPQFIFQYYEEEERQRGNFPDRFSGHQFPNYSSELNVNALLLGDSALYLCASSLGTGSSYNEQFFGPGTRLTVL.

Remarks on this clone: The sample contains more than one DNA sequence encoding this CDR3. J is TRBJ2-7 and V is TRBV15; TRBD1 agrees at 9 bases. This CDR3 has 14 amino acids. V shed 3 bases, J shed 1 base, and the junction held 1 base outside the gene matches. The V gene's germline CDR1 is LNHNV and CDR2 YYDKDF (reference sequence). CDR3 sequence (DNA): TGTGCCACCAGCAGGGACAGGGGATCCTACGAGCAGTACTTC. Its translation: CATSRDRGSYEQYF.

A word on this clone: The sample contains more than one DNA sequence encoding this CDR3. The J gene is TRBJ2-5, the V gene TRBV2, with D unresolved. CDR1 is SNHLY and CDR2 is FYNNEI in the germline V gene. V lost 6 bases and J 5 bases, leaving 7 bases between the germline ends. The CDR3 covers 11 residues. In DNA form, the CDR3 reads TGTGCCAGCAGCAGAGCGGAGACCCAGTACTTC. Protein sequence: CASSRAETQYF. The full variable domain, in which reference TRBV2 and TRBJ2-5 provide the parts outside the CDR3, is EPEVTQTPSHQVTQMGQEVILRCVPISNHLYFYWYRQILGQKVEFLVSFYNNEISEKSEIFDDQFSVERPDGSNFTLKIRSTKLEDSAMYFCASSRAETQYFGPGTRLLVL.

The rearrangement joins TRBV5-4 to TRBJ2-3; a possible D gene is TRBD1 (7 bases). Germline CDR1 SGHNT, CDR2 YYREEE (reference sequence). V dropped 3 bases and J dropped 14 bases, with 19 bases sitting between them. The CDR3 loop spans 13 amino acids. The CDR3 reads CASSSGPQGGGYF. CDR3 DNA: TGTGCCAGCAGCTCAGGCCCGCAGGGGGGAGGGTATTTT. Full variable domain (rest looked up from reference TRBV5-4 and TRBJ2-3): ETGVTQSPTHLIKTRGQQVTLRCSSQSGHNTVSWYQQALGQGPQFIFQYYREEENGRGNFPPRFSGLQFPNYSSELNVNALELDDSALYLCASSSGPQGGGYFGPGTRLTVL.

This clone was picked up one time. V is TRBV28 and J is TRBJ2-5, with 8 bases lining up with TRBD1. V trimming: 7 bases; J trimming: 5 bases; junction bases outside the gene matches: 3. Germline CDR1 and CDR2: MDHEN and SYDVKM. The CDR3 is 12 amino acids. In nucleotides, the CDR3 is TGTGCCAGCACCAGGGGGCGGGAGACCCAGTACTTC. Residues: CASTRGRETQYF. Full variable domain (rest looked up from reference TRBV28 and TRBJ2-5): DVKVTQSSRYLVKRTGEKVFLECVQDMDHENMFWYRQDPGLGLRLIYFSYDVKMKEKGDIPEGYSVSREKKERFSLILESASTNQTSMYLCASTRGRETQYFGPGTRLLVL.

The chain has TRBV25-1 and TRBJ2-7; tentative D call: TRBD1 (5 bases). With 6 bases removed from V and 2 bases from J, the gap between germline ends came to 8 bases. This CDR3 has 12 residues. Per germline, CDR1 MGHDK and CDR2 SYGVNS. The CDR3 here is CASRGPPYEQYF. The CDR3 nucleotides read TGTGCCAGCAGGGGGCCCCCCTACGAGCAGTACTTC.

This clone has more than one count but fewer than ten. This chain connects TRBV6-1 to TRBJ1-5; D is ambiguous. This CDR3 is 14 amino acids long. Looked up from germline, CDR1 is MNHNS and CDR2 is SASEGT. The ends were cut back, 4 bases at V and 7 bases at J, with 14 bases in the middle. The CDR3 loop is CASSGGIRGQPQHF. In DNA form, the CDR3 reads TGTGCCAGCAGTGGGGGAATTCGAGGGCAGCCCCAGCATTTT.

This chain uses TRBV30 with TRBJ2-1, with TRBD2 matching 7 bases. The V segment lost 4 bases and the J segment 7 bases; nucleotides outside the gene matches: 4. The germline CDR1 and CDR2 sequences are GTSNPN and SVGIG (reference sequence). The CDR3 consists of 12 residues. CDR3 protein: CAWIASGNEQFF. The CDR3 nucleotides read TGTGCCTGGATTGCTAGCGGTAATGAGCAGTTCTTC.

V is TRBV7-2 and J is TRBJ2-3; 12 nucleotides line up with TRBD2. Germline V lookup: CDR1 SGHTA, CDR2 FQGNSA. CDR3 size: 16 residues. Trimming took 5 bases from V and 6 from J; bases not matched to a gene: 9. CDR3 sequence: CASSPTSGGYGDTQYF. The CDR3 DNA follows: TGTGCCAGCAGCCCGACTAGCGGGGGATATGGGGATACGCAGTATTTT.